This T cell receptor (beta chain) was recorded in a study of blood T cell repertoires in COVID-19. On the study more broadly: The origin of the acute and convalescent COVID-19 samples was the United States, Italy and Spain. T cells, B-cell-depleted T cells, or PBMCs provided the cDNA or gDNA that served as material.

The CDR3 has 16 residues. In germline, CDR1 is KGHSH, CDR2 LQKENI. V gave up 3 bases and J gave up 6 bases; unmatched junction bases: 5. Original methodology: Reference gene primer amplification gave estimated nucleated cell counts. Assay: immunoSEQ multiplex PCR; the TCRdb copy retains only in-frame clones and omits some. V and J calls plus clone size are reproduced from that table; the DNA served to infer D and trimming. The top ten hold approximately 3.1% of the sample, which has 350,000 or so clones, about 86% seen once. Sequencing was done on a sample of peripheral blood. The V and J genes are TRBV18 and TRBJ2-1; 13 positions match TRBD2. The TCR sequence derives from a man between 25 and 39 years old with active or convalescent COVID-19. CDR3 bases: TGTGCCAGCTCACCGACTAGCGGGAGGAGCTCCAATGAGCAGTTCTTC. Translation: CASSPTSGRSSNEQFF.